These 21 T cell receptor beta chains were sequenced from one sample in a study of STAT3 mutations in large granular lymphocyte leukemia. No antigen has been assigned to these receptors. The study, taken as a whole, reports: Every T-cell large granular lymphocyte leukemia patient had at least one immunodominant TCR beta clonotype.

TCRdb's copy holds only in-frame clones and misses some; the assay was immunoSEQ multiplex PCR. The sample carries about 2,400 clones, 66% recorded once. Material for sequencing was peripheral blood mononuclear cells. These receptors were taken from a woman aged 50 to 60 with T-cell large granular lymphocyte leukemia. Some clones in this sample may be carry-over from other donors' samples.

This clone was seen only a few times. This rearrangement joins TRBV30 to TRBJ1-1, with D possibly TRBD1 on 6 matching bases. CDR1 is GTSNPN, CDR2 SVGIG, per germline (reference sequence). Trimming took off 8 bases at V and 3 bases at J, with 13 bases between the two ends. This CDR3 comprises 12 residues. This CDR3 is CAGQGLDTEAFF. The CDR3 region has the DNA TGTGCCGGCCAGGGGCTAGACACTGAAGCTTTCTTT.

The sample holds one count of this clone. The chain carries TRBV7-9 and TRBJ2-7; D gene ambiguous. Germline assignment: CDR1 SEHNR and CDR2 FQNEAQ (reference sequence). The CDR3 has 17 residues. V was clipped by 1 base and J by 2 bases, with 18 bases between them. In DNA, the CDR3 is TGTGCCAGCAGCTTAGGAGGCCGCAAACCTTCTACCTACGAGCAGTACTTC. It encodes CASSLGGRKPSTYEQYF.

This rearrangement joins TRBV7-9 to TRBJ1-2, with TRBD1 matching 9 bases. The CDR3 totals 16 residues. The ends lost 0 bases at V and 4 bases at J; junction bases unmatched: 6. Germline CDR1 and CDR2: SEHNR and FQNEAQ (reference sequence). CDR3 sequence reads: CASSLALTTGGYGYTF. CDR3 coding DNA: TGTGCCAGCAGCTTAGCCTTGACGACAGGGGGCTATGGCTACACCTTC.

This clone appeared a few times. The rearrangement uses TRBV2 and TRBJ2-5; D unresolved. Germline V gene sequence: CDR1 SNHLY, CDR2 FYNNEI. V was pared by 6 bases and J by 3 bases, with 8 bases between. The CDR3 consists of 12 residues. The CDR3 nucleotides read TGTGCCAGCAGGGAGTCGGAAGAGACCCAGTACTTC. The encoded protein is CASRESEETQYF.

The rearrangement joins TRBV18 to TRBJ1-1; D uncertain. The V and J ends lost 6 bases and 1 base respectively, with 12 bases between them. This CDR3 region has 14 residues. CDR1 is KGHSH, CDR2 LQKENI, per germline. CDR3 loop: CASSQSSQNTEAFF. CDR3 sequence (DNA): TGTGCCAGCTCGCAGTCCTCTCAGAACACTGAAGCTTTCTTT.

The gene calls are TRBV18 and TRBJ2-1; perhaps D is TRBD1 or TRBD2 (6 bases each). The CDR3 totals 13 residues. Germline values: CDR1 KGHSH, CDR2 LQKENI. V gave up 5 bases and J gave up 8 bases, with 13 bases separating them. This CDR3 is CASSTGGPDEQFF. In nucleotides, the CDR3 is TGTGCCAGCTCAACTGGGGGGCCCGATGAGCAGTTCTTC.

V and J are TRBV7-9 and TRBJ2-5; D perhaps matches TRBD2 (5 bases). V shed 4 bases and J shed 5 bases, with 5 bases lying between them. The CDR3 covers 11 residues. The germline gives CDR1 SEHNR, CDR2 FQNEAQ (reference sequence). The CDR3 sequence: CASSSGETQYF. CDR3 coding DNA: TGTGCCAGCAGCTCGGGGGAGACCCAGTACTTC. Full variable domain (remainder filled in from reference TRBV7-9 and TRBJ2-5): DTGVSQNPRHKITKRGQNVTFRCDPISEHNRLYWYRQTLGQGPEFLTYFQNEAQLEKSRLLSDRFSAERPKGSFSTLEIQRTEQGDSAMYLCASSSGETQYFGPGTRLLVL.

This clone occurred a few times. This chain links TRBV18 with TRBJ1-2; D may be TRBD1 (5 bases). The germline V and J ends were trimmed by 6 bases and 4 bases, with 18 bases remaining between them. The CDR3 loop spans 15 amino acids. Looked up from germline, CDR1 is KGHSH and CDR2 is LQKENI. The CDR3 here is CASSPNPTGAYGYTF. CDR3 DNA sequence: TGTGCCAGCTCCCCCAACCCTACAGGAGCCTATGGCTACACCTTC.

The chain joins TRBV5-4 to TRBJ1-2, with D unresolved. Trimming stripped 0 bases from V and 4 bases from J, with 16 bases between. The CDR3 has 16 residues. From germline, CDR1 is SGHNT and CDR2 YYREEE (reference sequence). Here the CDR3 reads CASSLGKSLIPYGYTF. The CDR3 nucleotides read TGTGCCAGCAGCTTGGGGAAAAGTCTGATCCCCTATGGCTACACCTTC.

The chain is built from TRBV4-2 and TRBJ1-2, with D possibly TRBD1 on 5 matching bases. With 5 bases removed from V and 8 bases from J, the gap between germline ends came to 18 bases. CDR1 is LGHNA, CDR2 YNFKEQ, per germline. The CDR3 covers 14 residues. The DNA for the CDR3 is TGTGCCAGCAGCGAGGGGAAGGGAACGAGGGGCTACACCTTC. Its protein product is CASSEGKGTRGYTF.

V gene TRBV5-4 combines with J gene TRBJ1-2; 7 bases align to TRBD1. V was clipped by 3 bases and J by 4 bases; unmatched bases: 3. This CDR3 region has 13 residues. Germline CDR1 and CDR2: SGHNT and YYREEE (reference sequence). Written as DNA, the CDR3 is TGTGCCAGCAGCTGGGACAGTGCCTATGGCTACACCTTC. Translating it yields CASSWDSAYGYTF.

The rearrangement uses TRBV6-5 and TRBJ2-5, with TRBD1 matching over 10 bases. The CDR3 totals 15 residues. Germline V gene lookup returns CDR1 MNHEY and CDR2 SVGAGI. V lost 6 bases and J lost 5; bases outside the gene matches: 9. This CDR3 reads CASSRRQGARETQYF. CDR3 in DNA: TGTGCCAGCAGCCGCCGACAGGGGGCGAGGGAGACCCAGTACTTC.

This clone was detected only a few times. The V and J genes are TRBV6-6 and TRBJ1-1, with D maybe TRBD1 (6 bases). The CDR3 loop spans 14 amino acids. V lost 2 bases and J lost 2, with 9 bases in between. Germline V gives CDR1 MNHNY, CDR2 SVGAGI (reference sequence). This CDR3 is CASSYTGHNTEAFF. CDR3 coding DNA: TGTGCCAGCAGTTACACAGGGCATAACACTGAAGCTTTCTTT.

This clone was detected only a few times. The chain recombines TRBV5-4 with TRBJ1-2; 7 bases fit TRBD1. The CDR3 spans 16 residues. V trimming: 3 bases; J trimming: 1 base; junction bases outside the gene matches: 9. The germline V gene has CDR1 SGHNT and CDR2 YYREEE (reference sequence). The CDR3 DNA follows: TGTGCCAGCAGCTCCCCCCGGGACAGAATTAACTATGGCTACACCTTC. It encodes CASSSPRDRINYGYTF.

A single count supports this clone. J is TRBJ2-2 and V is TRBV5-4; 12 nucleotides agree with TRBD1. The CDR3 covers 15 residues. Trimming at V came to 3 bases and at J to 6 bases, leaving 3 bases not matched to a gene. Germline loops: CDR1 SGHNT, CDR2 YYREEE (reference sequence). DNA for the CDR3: TGTGCCAGCAGCTGGGGACAGGGGGCCGCCGGGGAGCTGTTTTTT. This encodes CASSWGQGAAGELFF.

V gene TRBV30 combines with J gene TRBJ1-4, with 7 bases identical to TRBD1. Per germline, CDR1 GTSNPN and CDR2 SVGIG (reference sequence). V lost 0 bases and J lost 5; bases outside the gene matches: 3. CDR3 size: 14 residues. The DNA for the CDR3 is TGTGCCTGGAGTGTCTGGGACAGAAATGAAAAACTGTTTTTT. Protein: CAWSVWDRNEKLFF.

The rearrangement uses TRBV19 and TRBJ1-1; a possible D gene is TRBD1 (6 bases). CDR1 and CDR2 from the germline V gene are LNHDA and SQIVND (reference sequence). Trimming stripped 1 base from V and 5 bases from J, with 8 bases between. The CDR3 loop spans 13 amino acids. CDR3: CASSIARGTEAFF. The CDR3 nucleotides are TGTGCCAGTAGTATAGCGAGGGGGACTGAAGCTTTCTTT.

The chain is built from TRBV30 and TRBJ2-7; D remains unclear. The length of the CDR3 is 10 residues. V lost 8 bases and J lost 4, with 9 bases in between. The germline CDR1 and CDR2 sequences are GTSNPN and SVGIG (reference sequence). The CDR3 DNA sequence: TGTGCCGTGGGGTTTTACGAGCAGTACTTC. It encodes CAVGFYEQYF.

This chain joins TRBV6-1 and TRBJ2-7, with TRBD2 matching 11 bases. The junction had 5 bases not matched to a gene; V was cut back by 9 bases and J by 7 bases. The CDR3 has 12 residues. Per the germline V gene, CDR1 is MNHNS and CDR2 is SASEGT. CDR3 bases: TGTGCCAGTTTACTAGCGGGAGTTGAGCAGTACTTC. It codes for CASLLAGVEQYF.

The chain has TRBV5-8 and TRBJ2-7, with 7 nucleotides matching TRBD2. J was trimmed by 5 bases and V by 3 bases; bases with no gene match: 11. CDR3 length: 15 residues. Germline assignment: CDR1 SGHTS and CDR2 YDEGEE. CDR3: CASSYGLVGSHEQYF. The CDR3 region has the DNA TGTGCCAGCAGCTATGGACTAGTCGGTTCCCACGAGCAGTACTTC.

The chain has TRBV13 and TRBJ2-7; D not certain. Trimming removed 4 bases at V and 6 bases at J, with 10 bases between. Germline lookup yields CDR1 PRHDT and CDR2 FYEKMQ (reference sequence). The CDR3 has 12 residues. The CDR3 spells CASSSMAGEQYF. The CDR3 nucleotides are TGTGCCAGCAGCTCGATGGCTGGCGAGCAGTACTTC.